A selection of T cell receptor beta chains follows, all from one sample in a study of identical twins' blood T cells. MiXCR, applied by TCRdb to the 5' RACE reads, yields one record per CDR3 protein. The sample lists hundreds of thousands of distinct CDR3 sequences; roughly 30% were seen once. The sample was PBMCs. The receptors originated from a woman aged 18 to 49 in good health. CDR3s include the opening cysteine and the closing phenylalanine or tryptophan. D genes are given only for firm matches. Not every row has a clone size; where given, it reads once, few, many or a size class.

size | J | D | V | DNA | CDR3
few | TRBJ2-1 | - | TRBV12-5 | TGTGCTAGTGGTTCCATCTCTCCCACTAGTCGACAGTTCTTC | CASGSISPTSRQFF
few | TRBJ2-2 | - | TRBV7-9 | TGTGCCAGCAGCTCGCCCGATCGTCAGGGGACCGGGGAGCTGTTTTTT | CASSSPDRQGTGELFF
many | TRBJ1-1 | - | TRBV20-1 | TGCAGCGCTGGACAGAACACTGAAGCTTTCTTT | CSAGQNTEAFF
few | TRBJ2-2 | - | TRBV7-8 | TGTGCCAGCAGCTTAGGGCGGCTAAACACCGGGGAGCTGTTTTTT | CASSLGRLNTGELFF
few | TRBJ2-7 | - | TRBV5-1 | TGCGCCAGCAGCCTTGATCAGCGCGAGCAGTACTTC | CASSLDQREQYF
- | TRBJ2-2 | TRBD1 | TRBV7-2 | TGTGCCAGCACCCGTGGTGGACAGGGAACCACCGGGGAGCTGTTTTTT | CASTRGGQGTTGELFF
- | TRBJ2-7 | - | TRBV5-1 | TGCGCCAGCAGCTTGCAGCACTCCCCTTACGAGCAGTACTTC | CASSLQHSPYEQYF
- | TRBJ2-3 | - | TRBV6-5 | TGTGCCAGCAGCCCGCAACCCTCTAGCACAGATACGCAGTATTTT | CASSPQPSSTDTQYF
few | TRBJ2-7 | - | TRBV5-5 | TGTGCCAGCAGCTTGGCCTTGTCTCGCGTCTACGAGCAGTACTTC | CASSLALSRVYEQYF
- | TRBJ1-1 | - | TRBV7-9 | TGTGCCAGCAACTTAGCGATCGGGGGCGTCGACACTGAAGCTTTCTTT | CASNLAIGGVDTEAFF
- | TRBJ2-6 | - | TRBV10-3 | TGTGCCATACCCGACGGGAGCTCTGGGGCCAACGTCCTGACTTTC | CAIPDGSSGANVLTF
few | TRBJ1-1 | - | TRBV29-1 | TGCAGCGGGGCTTCGCAGGGTGGACGAGACACTGAAGCTTTCTTT | CSGASQGGRDTEAFF
few | TRBJ1-2 | - | TRBV19 | TGTGCCAGCGCTGAGGGATTGCATGGCTACATCTTC | CASAEGLHGYIF
- | TRBJ1-4 | TRBD1 | TRBV7-8 | TGTGCCAGCAGCTCGTCGGGACAGTTGAATGAAGAACTGTTTTTT | CASSSSGQLNEELFF
few | TRBJ2-1 | TRBD2 | TRBV29-1 | TGCAGCGTTGAAGGGGTTGAACTAGCGGGAGTTCCTTACAATGAGCAGTTCTTC | CSVEGVELAGVPYNEQFF
- | TRBJ2-3 | - | TRBV11-2 | TGTGCCAGCAGCTTACAAGCCACAGATACGCAGTATTTT | CASSLQATDTQYF
few | TRBJ2-1 | - | TRBV7-9 | TGTGCCAGCAGCCCCCGCGGACTAAACAATGAGCAGTTCTTC | CASSPRGLNNEQFF